A single sample is the source of the 6 T cell receptor beta chains below, sequenced in a study of blood T cell repertoires in COVID-19. Some clones are missing from TCRdb's copy, which holds only in-frame ones; the method was immunoSEQ multiplex PCR. The profile shows some 97,000 clones, more than 85% of them singletons. The sample comprised peripheral blood. The receptor set was obtained from a man aged 45-60 years with active COVID-19.

The chain recombines TRBV19 with TRBJ2-1; D may be TRBD2 (6 bases). V lost 5 bases and J 6 bases, leaving 17 bases between the germline ends. The CDR3 extends over 15 amino acids. Looked up from germline, CDR1 is LNHDA and CDR2 is SQIVND (reference sequence). CDR3 DNA sequence: TGTGCCAGTAGTCCCGGGACTTCCGGCGTCAATGAGCAGTTCTTC. Its protein is CASSPGTSGVNEQFF.

The rearrangement joins TRBV18 to TRBJ1-2, with 11 bases matching TRBD1. Germline V lookup: CDR1 KGHSH, CDR2 LQKENI. V shed 3 bases and J 7 bases; nucleotides not matched to a gene: 1. This CDR3 spans 13 amino acids. The CDR3 DNA reads as TGTGCCAGCTCACCGGGACAGGGGGGTGGCTACACCTTC. The encoded protein is CASSPGQGGGYTF. Full variable domain (rest looked up from reference TRBV18 and TRBJ1-2): NAGVMQNPRHLVRRRGQEARLRCSPMKGHSHVYWYRQLPEEGLKFMVYLQKENIIDESGMPKERFSAEFPKEGPSILRIQQVVRGDSAAYFCASSPGQGGGYTFGSGTRLTVV.

The V call is TRBV6-6, the J call TRBJ1-2, with D tentatively TRBD1 (6 bases). With 5 bases removed from V and 0 bases from J, the gap between germline ends came to 13 bases. This CDR3 is built from 15 residues. Germline V gives CDR1 MNHNY, CDR2 SVGAGI (reference sequence). DNA for the CDR3: TGTGCCAGCAGTAGCCCGGGGACATCTAACTATGGCTACACCTTC. It codes for CASSSPGTSNYGYTF.

V is TRBV5-1 and J is TRBJ2-3; 9 positions match TRBD2. The trim removed 2 bases at V and 0 bases at J, leaving 7 bases unmatched. Germline loops: CDR1 SGHRS, CDR2 YFSETQ. The CDR3 is made up of 17 amino acids. For the CDR3, the DNA is TGCGCCAGCAGCTTAAGAGGCCTAGCGGGGAGCACAGATACGCAGTATTTT. Protein: CASSLRGLAGSTDTQYF.

The rearrangement joins TRBV19 to TRBJ1-1; no definite D call. Trimming stripped 6 bases from V and 2 bases from J, with 19 bases between. The CDR3 sequence is 16 residues long. Germline V gene data show CDR1 as LNHDA and CDR2 as SQIVND (reference sequence). Here the CDR3 DNA reads TGTGCCAGTAGGATGTGGGGAACTAGCTCTAACACTGAAGCTTTCTTT. Protein sequence: CASRMWGTSSNTEAFF.

The rearrangement uses TRBV23-1 and TRBJ2-7; no firm D call. TRBV23-1 is designated an ORF whose function remains uncertain. The CDR3 runs 11 residues. V lost 2 bases and J 3 bases, leaving 2 bases between the germline ends. CDR3 nucleotide sequence: TGCGCCAGCAGTCAACTCTACGAGCAGTACGTC. It specifies CASSQLYEQYV.